This T cell receptor (beta chain) is from a study of blood T cell repertoires in COVID-19. J lost 4 bases, V lost 6 bases, and 3 bases had no gene match. CDR1 and CDR2 (germline): MNHEY, SVGAGI. The CDR3 sequence is 12 residues long. This clone has just a few counts. TCRdb's table, derived via immunoSEQ multiplex PCR, lists solely in-frame clones and lacks some. The data show approximately 330,000 clones, approximately 90% seen once. This clonotype was sampled from a man aged 25-45 years with COVID-19, enrolled during active disease. The sequencing input was peripheral blood. The rearrangement links TRBV6-5 to TRBJ2-7; 7 nucleotides agree with TRBD1. The CDR3: CASRGTAYEQYF. CDR3 DNA: TGTGCCAGCAGGGGGACAGCTTACGAGCAGTACTTC.